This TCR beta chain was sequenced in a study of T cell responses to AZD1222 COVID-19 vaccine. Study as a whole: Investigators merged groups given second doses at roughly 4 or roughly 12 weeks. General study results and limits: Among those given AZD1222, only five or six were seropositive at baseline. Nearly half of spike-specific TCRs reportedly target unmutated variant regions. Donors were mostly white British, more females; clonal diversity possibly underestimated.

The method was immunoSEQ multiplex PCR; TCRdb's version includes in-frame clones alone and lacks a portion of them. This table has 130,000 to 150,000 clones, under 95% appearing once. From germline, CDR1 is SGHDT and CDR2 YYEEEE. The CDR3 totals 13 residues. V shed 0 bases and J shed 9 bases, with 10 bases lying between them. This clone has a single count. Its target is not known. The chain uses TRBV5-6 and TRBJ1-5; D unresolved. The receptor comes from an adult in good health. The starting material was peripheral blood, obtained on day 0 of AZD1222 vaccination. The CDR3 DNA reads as TGTGCCAGCAGCTTGGCGAGTCTCGGGCCCCAGCATTTT. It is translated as CASSLASLGPQHF. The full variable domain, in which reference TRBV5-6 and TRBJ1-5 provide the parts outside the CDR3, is DAGVTQSPTHLIKTRGQQVTLRCSPKSGHDTVSWYQQALGQGPQFIFQYYEEEERQRGNFPDRFSGHQFPNYSSELNVNALLLGDSALYLCASSLASLGPQHFGDGTRLSIL.